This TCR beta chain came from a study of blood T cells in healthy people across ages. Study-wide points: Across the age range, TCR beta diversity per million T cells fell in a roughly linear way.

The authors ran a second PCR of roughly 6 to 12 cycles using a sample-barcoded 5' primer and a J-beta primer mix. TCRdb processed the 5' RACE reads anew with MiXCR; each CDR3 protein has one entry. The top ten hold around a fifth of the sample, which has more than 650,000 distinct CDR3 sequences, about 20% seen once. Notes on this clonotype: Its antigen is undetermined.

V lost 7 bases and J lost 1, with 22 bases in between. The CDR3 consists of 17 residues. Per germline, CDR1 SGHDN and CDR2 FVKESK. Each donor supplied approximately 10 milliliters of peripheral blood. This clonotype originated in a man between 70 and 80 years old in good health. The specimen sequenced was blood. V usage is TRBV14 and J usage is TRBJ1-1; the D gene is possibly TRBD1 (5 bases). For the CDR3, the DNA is TGTGCCAGCACCCGAATGACAGCCCTGAGGGGGAACACTGAAGCTTTCTTT. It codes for CASTRMTALRGNTEAFF.